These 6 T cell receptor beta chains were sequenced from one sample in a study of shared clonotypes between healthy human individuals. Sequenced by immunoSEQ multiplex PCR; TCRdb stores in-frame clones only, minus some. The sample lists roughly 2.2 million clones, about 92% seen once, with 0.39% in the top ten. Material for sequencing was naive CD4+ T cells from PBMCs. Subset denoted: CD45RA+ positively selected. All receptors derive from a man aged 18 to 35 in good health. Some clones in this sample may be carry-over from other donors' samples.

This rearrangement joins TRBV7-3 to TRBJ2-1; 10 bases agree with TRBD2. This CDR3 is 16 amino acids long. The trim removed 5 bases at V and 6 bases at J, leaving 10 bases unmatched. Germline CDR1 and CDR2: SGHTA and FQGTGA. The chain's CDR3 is CASSQSASGSSNEQFF. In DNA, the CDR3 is TGTGCCAGCAGCCAATCCGCTAGCGGGAGCTCCAATGAGCAGTTCTTC.

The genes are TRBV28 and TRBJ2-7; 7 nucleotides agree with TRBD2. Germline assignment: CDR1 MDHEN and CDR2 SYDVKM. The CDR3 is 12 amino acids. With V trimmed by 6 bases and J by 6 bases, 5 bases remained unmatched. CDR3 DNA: TGTGCCAGCAGGCCTGGGGGGGGCGAGCAGTACTTC. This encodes CASRPGGGEQYF. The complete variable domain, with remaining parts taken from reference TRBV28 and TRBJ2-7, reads DVKVTQSSRYLVKRTGEKVFLECVQDMDHENMFWYRQDPGLGLRLIYFSYDVKMKEKGDIPEGYSVSREKKERFSLILESASTNQTSMYLCASRPGGGEQYFGPGTRLTVT.

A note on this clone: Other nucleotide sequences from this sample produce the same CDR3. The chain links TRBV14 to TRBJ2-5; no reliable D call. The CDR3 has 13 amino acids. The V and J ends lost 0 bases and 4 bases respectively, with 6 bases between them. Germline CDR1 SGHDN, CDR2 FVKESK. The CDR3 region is CASSQDLRETQYF. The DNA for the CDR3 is TGTGCCAGCAGCCAAGATCTTAGAGAGACCCAGTACTTC.

DNA for the CDR3: TGTGCCAGCAGCTTGGGCTGGTCGGAGACCCAGTACTTC. It codes for CASSLGWSETQYF. V is TRBV5-5 and J is TRBJ2-5; no definite D call. The CDR3 spans 13 residues. V lost 0 bases, J lost 5 bases, and 8 bases lay in between. Germline CDR1 and CDR2: SGHKS and YYEKEE (reference sequence).

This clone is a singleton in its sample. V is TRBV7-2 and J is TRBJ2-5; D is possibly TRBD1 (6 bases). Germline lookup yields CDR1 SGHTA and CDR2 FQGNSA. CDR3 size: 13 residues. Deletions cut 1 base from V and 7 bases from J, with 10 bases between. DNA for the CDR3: TGTGCCAGCAGCTTAGGGGGGCCGGGGACCCAGTACTTC. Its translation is CASSLGGPGTQYF.

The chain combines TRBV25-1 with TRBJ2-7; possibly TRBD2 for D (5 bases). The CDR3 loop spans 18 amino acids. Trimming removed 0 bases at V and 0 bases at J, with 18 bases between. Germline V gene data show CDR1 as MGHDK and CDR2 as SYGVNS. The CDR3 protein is CASSEYGWRGGSSYEQYF. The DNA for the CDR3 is TGTGCCAGCAGTGAATATGGGTGGCGCGGTGGGAGCTCCTACGAGCAGTACTTC.